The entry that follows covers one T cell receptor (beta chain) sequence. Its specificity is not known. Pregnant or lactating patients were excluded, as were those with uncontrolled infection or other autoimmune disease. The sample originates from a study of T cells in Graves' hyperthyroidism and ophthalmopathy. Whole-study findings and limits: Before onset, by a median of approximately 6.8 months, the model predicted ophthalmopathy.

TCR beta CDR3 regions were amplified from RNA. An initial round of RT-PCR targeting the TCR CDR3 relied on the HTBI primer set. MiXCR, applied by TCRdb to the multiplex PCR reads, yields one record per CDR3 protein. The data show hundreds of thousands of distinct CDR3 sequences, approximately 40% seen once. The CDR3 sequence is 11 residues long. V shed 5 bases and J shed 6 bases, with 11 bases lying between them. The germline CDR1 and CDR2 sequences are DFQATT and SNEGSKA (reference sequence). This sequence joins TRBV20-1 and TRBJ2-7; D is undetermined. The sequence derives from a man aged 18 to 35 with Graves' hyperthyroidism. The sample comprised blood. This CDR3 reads CSASALGEQYF. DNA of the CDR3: TGCAGTGCTTCCGCCCTCGGCGAGCAGTACTTC.